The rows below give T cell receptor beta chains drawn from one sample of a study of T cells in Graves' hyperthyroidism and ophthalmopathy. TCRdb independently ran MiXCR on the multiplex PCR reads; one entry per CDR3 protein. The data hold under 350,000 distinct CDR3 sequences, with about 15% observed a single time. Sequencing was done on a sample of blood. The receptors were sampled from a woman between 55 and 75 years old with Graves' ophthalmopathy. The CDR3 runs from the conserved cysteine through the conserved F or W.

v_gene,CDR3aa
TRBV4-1,CASSQEGTGQNYGYTF
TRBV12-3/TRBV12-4,CASRVDDISGANVLTF
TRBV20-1,CSAIAAYEGTGLGSNQPQHF
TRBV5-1,CASSTGERSTDTQYF
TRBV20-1,CSATDSPSSGNTIYF
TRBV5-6,CASSLEPPGAVEQFF
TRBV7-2,CASSLEARTEYLDTQYF
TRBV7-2,CASSLIRGPGETQYF
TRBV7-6,CASSFRRAGQGNGEQYF
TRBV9,CASSVYGTPLHF
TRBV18,CASSSSGGSGQGYTF
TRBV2,CASRWDREELFF
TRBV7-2,CASSSDSGANVLTF
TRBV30,CAWTDSGRNQFF
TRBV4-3,CASSQKVSDTDTQYF
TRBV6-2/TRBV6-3,CASSAPGQGKTEAFF
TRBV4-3,CASSPAGSSYNEQFF
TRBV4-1,CASSQDLHYEQYF
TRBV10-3,CASGLAGVDEQYF
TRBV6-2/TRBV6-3,CASSIRRGDNSPLHF
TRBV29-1,CSVSFGGWETQYF
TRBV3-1,CASSQMGEQFF
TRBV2,CASSETGPMGEQYF
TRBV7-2,CASSLSGYRGTDTQYF
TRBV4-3,CASSQGSAGGFQFEQYF
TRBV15,CATSRADRSNEKLFF
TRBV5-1,CASSSPGQKYYGYTF
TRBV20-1,CSAGETARTGGYTF
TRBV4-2,CASSQAIVVSGNTIYF
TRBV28,CASRPTTLSGANVLTF
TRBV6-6,CASSYWRGYQETQYF
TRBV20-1,CSARGGRGKPDTQYF
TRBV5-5,CASSFETGSWTQYF
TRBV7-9,CASSQAAGGSYEQYF
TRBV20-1,CSTKPRDTISYEQYF
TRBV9,CASSVGEGGPAEQYF
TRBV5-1,CASSLERSNQPQHF
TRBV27,CASKDENEQFF
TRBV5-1,CASWRDKNTEAFF
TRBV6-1,CAGDRGTSSTDTQYF
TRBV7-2,CASSYNGGARGYTF
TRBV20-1,CSAAYEAADTQYF
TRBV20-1,CSARGVTQSGNTIYF
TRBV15,CATSREAGPWTEAFF
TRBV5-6,CASSLARMSTDTQYF
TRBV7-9,CASSSLTSGGYEQYF
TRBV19,CASSYRGLEDTQYF